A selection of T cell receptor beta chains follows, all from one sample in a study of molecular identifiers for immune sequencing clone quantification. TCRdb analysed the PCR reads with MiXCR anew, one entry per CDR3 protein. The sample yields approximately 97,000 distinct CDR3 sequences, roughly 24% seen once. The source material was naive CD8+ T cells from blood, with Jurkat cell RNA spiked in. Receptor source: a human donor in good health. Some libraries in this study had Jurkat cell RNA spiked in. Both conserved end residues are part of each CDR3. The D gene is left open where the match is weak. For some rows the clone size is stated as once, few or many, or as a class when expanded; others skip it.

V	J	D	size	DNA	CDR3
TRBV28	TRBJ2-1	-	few	TGTGCCAGCAGTTTGCCTGCCAATGAGCAGTTCTTC	CASSLPANEQFF
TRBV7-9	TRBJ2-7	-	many	TGTGCCAGCAGCGCGACACCCTACGAGCAGTACTTC	CASSATPYEQYF
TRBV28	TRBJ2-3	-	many	TGTGCCAGCAGAGGCGGAGGGAGGATGATAGATACGCAGTATTTT	CASRGGGRMIDTQYF
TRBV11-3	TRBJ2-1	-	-	TGTGCCAGCAGCTTACAAAGGGGGGTAGGGTCCTACAATGAGCAGTTCTTC	CASSLQRGVGSYNEQFF
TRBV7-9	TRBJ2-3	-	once	TGTGCCGGCAGCCCCGAAGGACGTCCCGATACGCAGTATTTT	CAGSPEGRPDTQYF
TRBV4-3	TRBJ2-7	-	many	TGCGCCAGCAGCCAAGATTGGACAGCCTACGAGCAGTACTTC	CASSQDWTAYEQYF
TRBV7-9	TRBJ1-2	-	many	TGTGCCAGCCACTTAATCCCGCTGGGGGTCGGCTATGGCTACACCTTC	CASHLIPLGVGYGYTF
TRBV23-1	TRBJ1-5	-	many	TGCGCCAGCAGTCATTGGGCGGTTAGTCAGCCCCAGCATTTT	CASSHWAVSQPQHF
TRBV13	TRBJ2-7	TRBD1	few	TGTGCCAGCAGCTCAGGGACAGTTGGATACGAGCAGTACTTC	CASSSGTVGYEQYF
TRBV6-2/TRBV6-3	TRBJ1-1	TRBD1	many	TGTGCCAGCAGTTTCCCCGGTACAGGGGGCACTGAAGCTTTCTTT	CASSFPGTGGTEAFF
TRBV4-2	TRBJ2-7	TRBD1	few	TGTGCCAGCAGCCAAGGGACAGGGGGAGCGTCCTACGAGCAGTACTTC	CASSQGTGGASYEQYF
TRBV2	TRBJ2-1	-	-	TGTGCCAGCAGTGAGAACTACGCTACCTACAATGAGCAGTTCTTC	CASSENYATYNEQFF
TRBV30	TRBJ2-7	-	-	TGTGCCTGGAGACCGGGACCCCCAAAGTGCGAGCAGTCCTTC	CAWRPGPPKCEQSF
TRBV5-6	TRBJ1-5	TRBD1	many	TGTGCCAGCAGCGGACAGGGGTTGCCCCAGCATTTT	CASSGQGLPQHF
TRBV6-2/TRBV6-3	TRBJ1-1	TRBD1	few	TGTGCCAGCAGTTACAAGGACAGGGGGTACACTGAAGCTTTCTTT	CASSYKDRGYTEAFF
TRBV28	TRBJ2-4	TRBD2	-	TGTGCCAGCAGTTTAAGTCCTTTTCCGACAAGCGGGAACTTAGACAAAAACATTCAGTACTTC	CASSLSPFPTSGNLDKNIQYF
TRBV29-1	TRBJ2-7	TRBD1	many	TGCAGCGGCCGGGACAGAACCTACGAGCAGTACTTC	CSGRDRTYEQYF
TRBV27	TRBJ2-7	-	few	TGTGCCAGCAGTTTTACAGGGGGGGCCTACGAGCAGTACTTC	CASSFTGGAYEQYF
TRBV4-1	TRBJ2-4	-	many	TGCGCCAGCAGCCAGGAGGAGGGGTTAGCCAAAAACATTCAGTACTTC	CASSQEEGLAKNIQYF
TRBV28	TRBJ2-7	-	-	TGTGCCAGCAGTTTTGCGGGACATCGCGAGCAGTACTTC	CASSFAGHREQYF
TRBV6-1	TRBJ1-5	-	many	TGTGCCAGCAGGACAGAGTATAGCAATCAGCCCCAGCATTTT	CASRTEYSNQPQHF
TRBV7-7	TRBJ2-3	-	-	TGTGCTAGCAGCTTCATGCCGGCACCGACATCGGATACGAAGTATTTT	CASSFMPAPTSDTKYF
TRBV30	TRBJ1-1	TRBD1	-	TGTGCCTGGAGTTGGACAGGGTCCGCCACTGAAGCTTTCTTT	CAWSWTGSATEAFF
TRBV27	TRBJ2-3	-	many	TGTGCCAGCACCCATTTGGGGGTTGATGGGCCAGATACGCAGTATTTT	CASTHLGVDGPDTQYF
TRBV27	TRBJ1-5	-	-	TGTGCCAGCAGTTTCCGGGGCCGGCAGCCCCAGCATTTT	CASSFRGRQPQHF
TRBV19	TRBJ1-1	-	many	TGTGCCAGTAGTGAGATCCGGGACATATTTCTACCGATCACTGAAGCTTTCTTT	CASSEIRDIFLPITEAFF
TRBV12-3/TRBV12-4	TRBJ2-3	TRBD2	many	TGTGCCAGCAGCAGACTAGCGGCAGATACGCAGTATTTT	CASSRLAADTQYF
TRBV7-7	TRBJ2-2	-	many	TGTGCTAGCAGATCCACCGGGGAGCTGTTTTTT	CASRSTGELFF
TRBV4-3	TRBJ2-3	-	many	TGCGCCAGCAGCCCGACCAGGACAGAGGAGACAGATACGCAGTATTTT	CASSPTRTEETDTQYF
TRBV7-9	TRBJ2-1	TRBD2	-	TGTGCCAGCAGCCCGCGGGCGGGGGGATGGTACAATGAGCAGTTCTTC	CASSPRAGGWYNEQFF
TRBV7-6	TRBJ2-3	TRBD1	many	TGTGCCAGCAGCTTAGAACAGGGGGCCCGGATTGCTAGCACAGATACGCAGTATTTT	CASSLEQGARIASTDTQYF
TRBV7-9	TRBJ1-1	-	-	TGTGCCAGCAGCTTAGGAGGGTACACTGGAGCTTTCTTT	CASSLGGYTGAFF
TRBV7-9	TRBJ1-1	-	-	TGTGCCAGCCGCCCCGCCCGGGCCGCCCCCCTCGGAACCCCTGAAGCTTTCTTT	CASRPARAAPLGTPEAFF
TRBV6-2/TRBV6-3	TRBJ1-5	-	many	TGTGCCAGCAGTTACGGCGGCTCTCAGCCCCAGCATTTT	CASSYGGSQPQHF
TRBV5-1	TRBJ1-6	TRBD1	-	TGCGCCAGCAGTGCCCAGGGGGGGGCCCACTCCTATAATTCACCCCTCCACTTT	CASSAQGGAHSYNSPLHF
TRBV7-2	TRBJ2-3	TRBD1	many	TGTGCCAGCAGCACAACGCAGGGGGCAGATACGCAGTATTTT	CASSTTQGADTQYF
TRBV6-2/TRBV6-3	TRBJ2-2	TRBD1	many	TGTGCCAGCAGCGGACAGGCGTTCACCGGGGAGCTGTTTTTT	CASSGQAFTGELFF
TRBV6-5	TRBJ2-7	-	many	TGTGCCAGCAGTGTCGGACTTACCTACGAGCAGTACTTC	CASSVGLTYEQYF
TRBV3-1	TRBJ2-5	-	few	TGTGCCAGCAGCCAAGTTCCCACTAATCGAGAGACCCAGTACTTC	CASSQVPTNRETQYF
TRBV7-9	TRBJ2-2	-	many	TGTGCCAGCAGCCCCGACGGGAACACCGGGGAGCTGTTTTTT	CASSPDGNTGELFF
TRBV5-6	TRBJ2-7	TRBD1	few	TGTGCCAGCAGCGCGGGACAGGCAAGCTCCTACGAGCAGTACTTC	CASSAGQASSYEQYF
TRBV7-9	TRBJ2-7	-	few	TGTGCCAGCAGCTTAGAAGCGGGCCCGTTTTTGAGGAGCTCCTACGAGCAGTACTTC	CASSLEAGPFLRSSYEQYF
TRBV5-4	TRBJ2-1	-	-	TGTGCCAGCAGCCAGGACCTTTACAATGAGCAGTTCTTC	CASSQDLYNEQFF
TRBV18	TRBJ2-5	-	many	TGTGCCAGCTCACCATTTGCGGCCGATCGGTACCAAGAGACCCAGTACTTC	CASSPFAADRYQETQYF
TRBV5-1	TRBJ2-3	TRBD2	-	TGCGCCAGCAGCTTCGGGGGGGCAGATACAGATACGCAGTATTTT	CASSFGGADTDTQYF
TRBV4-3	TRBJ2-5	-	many	TGCGCCAGCAGCCAAGTCTGGCGGGTCCAAGAGACCCAGTACTTC	CASSQVWRVQETQYF
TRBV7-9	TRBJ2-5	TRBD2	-	TGTGCCAGCAGCAAATTAGCGGGGCAAGAGACCCAGTACTTC	CASSKLAGQETQYF
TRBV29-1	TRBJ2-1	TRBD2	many	TGCAGCGTTGAAGAGCCGGGAGGGCCTGGCAATGAGCAGTTCTTC	CSVEEPGGPGNEQFF
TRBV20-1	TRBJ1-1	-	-	TGCAGTGCTAGAGATAACAGGTTAAACACTGAAGCTTTCTTT	CSARDNRLNTEAFF
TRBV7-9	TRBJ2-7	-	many	TGTGCCAGCAGCCATACAGGTACTTCCTACGAGCAGTACTTC	CASSHTGTSYEQYF
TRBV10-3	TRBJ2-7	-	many	TGTGCCATCTCACTTGACAACTCCTACGAGCAGTACTTC	CAISLDNSYEQYF
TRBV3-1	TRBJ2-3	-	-	TGTGCCAGCAGCCCGGACGGAAAATCGAGCACAGATACGCAGTATTTT	CASSPDGKSSTDTQYF
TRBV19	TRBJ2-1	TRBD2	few	TGTGCCAGTAGTATAGAAATGGCGGGGGGGCCTCATGAGCAGTTCTTC	CASSIEMAGGPHEQFF